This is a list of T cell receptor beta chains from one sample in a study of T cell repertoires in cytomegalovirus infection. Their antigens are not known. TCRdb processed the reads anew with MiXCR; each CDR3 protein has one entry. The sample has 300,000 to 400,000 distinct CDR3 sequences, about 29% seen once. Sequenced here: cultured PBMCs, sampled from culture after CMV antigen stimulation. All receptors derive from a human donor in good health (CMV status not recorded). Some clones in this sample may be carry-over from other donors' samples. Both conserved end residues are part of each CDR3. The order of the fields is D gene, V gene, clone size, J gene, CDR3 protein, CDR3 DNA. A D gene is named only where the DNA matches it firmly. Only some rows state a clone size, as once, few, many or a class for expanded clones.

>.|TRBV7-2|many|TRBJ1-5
CASATKTNQPQHF
TGTGCCAGCGCGACAAAGACCAATCAGCCCCAGCATTTT
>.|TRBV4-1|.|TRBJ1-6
CASSQGGASWALHF
TGCGCCAGCAGCCAAGGGGGGGCATCTTGGGCCCTCCACTTT
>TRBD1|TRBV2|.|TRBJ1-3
CASRGTGVHAGNTIYF
TGTGCCAGCAGAGGGACAGGGGTTCACGCTGGAAACACCATATATTTT
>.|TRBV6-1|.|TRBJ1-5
CASSEVVDRSVHF
TGTGCCAGCAGTGAAGTAGTCGACAGGTCCGTACATTTT
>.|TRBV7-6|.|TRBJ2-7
CASSPLKGLAYEQYF
TGTGCCAGCAGCCCTCTTAAGGGGCTCGCCTACGAGCAGTACTTC
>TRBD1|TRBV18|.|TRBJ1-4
CASRETGTELEKLFF
TGTGCCAGCAGAGAAACCGGGACAGAGCTTGAAAAACTGTTTTTT
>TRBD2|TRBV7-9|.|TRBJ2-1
CASSHREGGSNEQFF
TGTGCCAGCAGCCACCGGGAGGGTGGGAGTAATGAGCAGTTCTTC
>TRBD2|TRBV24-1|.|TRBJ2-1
CATSDPPGLAGNEQFF
TGTGCCACCAGTGATCCGCCGGGACTAGCTGGCAATGAGCAGTTCTTC
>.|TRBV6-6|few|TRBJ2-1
CASSYTQQGSEQFF
TGTGCCAGCAGTTACACTCAACAGGGTTCTGAGCAGTTCTTC
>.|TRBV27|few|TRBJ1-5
CASSWDGTPNQPQHF
TGTGCCAGCAGTTGGGACGGGACTCCCAATCAGCCCCAGCATTTT
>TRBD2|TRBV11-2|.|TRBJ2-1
CASSLGLAGLNEQFF
TGTGCCAGCAGCTTAGGACTAGCGGGCCTCAATGAGCAGTTCTTC
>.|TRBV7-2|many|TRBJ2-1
CASSLDYNEQFF
TGTGCCAGCAGCCTGGACTACAATGAGCAGTTCTTC
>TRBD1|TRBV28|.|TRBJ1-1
CASPGRTGTVLSEAFF
TGTGCCAGCCCTGGCAGGACAGGGACAGTTCTGTCTGAAGCTTTCTTT
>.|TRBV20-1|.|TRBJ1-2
CSAREGTTNYGYTF
TGCAGTGCTAGAGAAGGAACAACTAACTATGGCTACACCTTC
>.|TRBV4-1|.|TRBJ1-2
CASSQEGSGLGGRYTF
TGCGCCAGCAGCCAAGAAGGCTCAGGGCTCGGAGGGCGCTACACCTTC
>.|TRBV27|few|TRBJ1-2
CASSLSRRGFGYGYTF
TGTGCCAGCAGTTTATCGAGGAGGGGTTTTGGCTATGGCTACACCTTC
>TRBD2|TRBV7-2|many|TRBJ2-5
CASSSLAGAGETQYF
TGTGCCAGCAGCTCATTAGCGGGAGCGGGTGAGACCCAGTACTTC
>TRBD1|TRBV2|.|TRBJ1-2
CASRKHGTENGYTF
TGTGCCAGCAGGAAACACGGGACAGAAAATGGCTACACCTTC
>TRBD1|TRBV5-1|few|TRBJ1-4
CASSYGTATNEKLFF
TGCGCCAGCAGCTACGGGACAGCAACTAATGAAAAACTGTTTTTT
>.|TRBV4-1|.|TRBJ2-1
CASSQGRAGLISLSSYNEQFF
TGCGCCAGCAGCCAAGGGAGAGCGGGTCTGATCTCCTTGAGCTCCTACAATGAGCAGTTCTTC
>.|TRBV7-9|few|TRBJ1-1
CASSYRDYTEAFF
TGTGCCAGCAGCTACCGGGACTACACTGAAGCTTTCTTT
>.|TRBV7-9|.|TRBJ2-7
CASSLEQGKYEQYF
TGTGCCAGCAGCTTAGAGCAGGGAAAATACGAGCAGTACTTC
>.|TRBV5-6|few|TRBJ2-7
CASSWWGTGRSYEQYF
TGTGCCAGCAGCTGGTGGGGTACAGGGCGCTCCTACGAGCAGTACTTC
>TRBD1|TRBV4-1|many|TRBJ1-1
CASSQDRGSTEAFF
TGTGCCAGCAGCCAGGACAGGGGCTCCACTGAAGCTTTCTTT
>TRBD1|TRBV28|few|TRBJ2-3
CASSPPGTGVDTQYF
TGTGCCAGCAGTCCTCCCGGGACAGGGGTTGATACGCAGTATTTT
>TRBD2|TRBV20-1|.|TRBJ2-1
CSARKREVEFF
TGCAGTGCAAGAAAGCGGGAGGTGGAGTTCTTC
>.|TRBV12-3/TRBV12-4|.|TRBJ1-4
CASSLGTDEKLFF
TGTGCCAGCAGTTTAGGAACAGACGAAAAACTGTTTTTT
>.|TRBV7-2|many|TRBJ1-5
CASSARSNQPQHF
TGTGCCAGCAGCGCTCGGAGCAATCAGCCCCAGCATTTT
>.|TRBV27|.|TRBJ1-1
CASSFGGENTEAFF
TGTGCCAGCAGTTTCGGGGGGGAGAACACTGAAGCTTTCTTT
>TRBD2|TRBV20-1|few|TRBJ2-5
CSGLAGGQETQYF
TGCAGTGGTCTAGCGGGGGGTCAAGAGACCCAGTACTTC
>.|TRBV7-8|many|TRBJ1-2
CASSLVRASYGYTF
TGTGCCAGCAGCTTAGTCAGGGCATCCTATGGCTACACCTTC
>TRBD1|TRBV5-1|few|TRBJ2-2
CASSLEQGAGTGELFF
TGCGCCAGCAGCTTGGAACAGGGGGCCGGCACCGGGGAGCTGTTTTTT
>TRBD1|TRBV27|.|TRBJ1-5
CASSSSHPIGTVQPQHF
TGTGCCAGCAGTTCATCCCATCCGATCGGGACAGTTCAGCCCCAGCATTTT
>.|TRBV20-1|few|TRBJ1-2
CSARDSPWNPNYGYTF
TGCAGTGCTAGAGATTCCCCCTGGAATCCCAACTATGGCTACACCTTC
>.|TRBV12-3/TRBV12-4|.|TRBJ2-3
CASSFVATDTQYF
TGTGCCAGCAGTTTCGTGGCGACAGATACGCAGTATTTT
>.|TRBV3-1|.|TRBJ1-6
CASSPRAGNGSPLHF
TGTGCCAGCAGCCCTCGGGCTGGGAACGGTTCACCCCTCCACTTT
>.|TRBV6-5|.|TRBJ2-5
CASSYLEEETQYF
TGTGCCAGCAGTTACTTGGAGGAAGAGACCCAGTACTTC
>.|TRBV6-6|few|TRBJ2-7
CASSEPPGIFRTASYEQYF
TGTGCCAGCAGCGAACCGCCGGGAATTTTTCGGACAGCGTCCTACGAGCAGTACTTC
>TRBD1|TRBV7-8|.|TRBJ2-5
CASSLIGTGRFETQYF
TGTGCCAGCAGCTTAATTGGGACAGGGAGATTTGAGACCCAGTACTTC
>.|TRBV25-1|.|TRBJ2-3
CASSEYIHSGGTDTQYF
TGTGCCAGCAGTGAATATATTCATAGCGGAGGCACAGATACGCAGTATTTT
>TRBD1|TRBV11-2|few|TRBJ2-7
CASSLDVEGGHEQYF
TGTGCCAGCAGCTTAGATGTAGAAGGGGGCCACGAGCAGTACTTC
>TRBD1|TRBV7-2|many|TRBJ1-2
CASSSQTGVGYGYTF
TGTGCCAGCAGCTCCCAGACAGGGGTAGGCTATGGCTACACCTTC
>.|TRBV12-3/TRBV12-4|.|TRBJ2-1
CASLRDSNNEQFF
TGTGCCAGTCTCCGGGACTCCAACAATGAGCAGTTCTTC
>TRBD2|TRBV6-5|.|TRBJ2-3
CASSYSRLLAGGGDTQYF
TGTGCCAGCAGTTACTCGAGATTGCTAGCGGGGGGGGGGGATACGCAGTATTTT
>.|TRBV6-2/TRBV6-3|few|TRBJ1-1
CASSYGLVTTEAFF
TGTGCCAGCAGTTACGGCCTTGTCACCACTGAAGCTTTCTTT
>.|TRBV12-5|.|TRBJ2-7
CASGLSGLAGEQYF
TGTGCTAGTGGTTTGTCGGGGCTAGCAGGCGAGCAGTACTTC
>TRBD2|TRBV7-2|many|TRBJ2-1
CASSLQAGDSYNEQFF
TGTGCCAGCAGCTTGCAGGCGGGGGACTCCTACAATGAGCAGTTCTTC
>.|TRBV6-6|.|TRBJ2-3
CASSGVGKRVPRTDTQYF
TGTGCCAGCAGTGGGGTGGGGAAGCGCGTGCCCCGCACAGATACGCAGTATTTT
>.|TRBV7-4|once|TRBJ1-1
CASSLAVVGLNTEAFF
TGTGCCAGCAGCTTAGCGGTGGTGGGGCTGAACACTGAAGCTTTCTTT
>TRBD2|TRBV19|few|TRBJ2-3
CASSIYSGSTDTQYF
TGTGCCAGTAGTATTTATAGCGGGAGCACAGATACGCAGTATTTT
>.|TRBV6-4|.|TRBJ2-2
CASSEQFNTGELFF
TGTGCCAGCAGTGAACAGTTTAACACCGGGGAGCTGTTTTTT
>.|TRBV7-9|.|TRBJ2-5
CASSLPDRREGKATQYF
TGTGCCAGCAGCTTACCGGACCGCCGAGAGGGGAAGGCGACCCAGTACTTC
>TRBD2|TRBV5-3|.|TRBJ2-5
CASSPMTSGEETQYF
TGTGCCAGCAGCCCAATGACTAGCGGGGAAGAGACCCAGTACTTC
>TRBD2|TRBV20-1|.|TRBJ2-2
CSARKLAGDLNTGELFF
TGCAGTGCTAGAAAGCTGGCGGGAGACCTGAACACCGGGGAGCTGTTTTTT
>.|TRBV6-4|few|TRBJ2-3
CASSDEAGRTDTQYF
TGTGCCAGCAGTGACGAAGCGGGCAGAACAGATACGCAGTATTTT
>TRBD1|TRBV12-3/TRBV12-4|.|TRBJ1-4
CASSYRGAGEKLFF
TGTGCCAGCAGTTACAGGGGGGCTGGTGAAAAACTGTTTTTT
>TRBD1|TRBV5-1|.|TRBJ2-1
CASSRGQGADEQFF
TGCGCCAGCAGCCGGGGACAGGGGGCCGATGAGCAGTTCTTC
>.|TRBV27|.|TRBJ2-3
CASSPQGVESTFTDTQYF
TGTGCCAGCAGTCCACAAGGCGTCGAAAGCACGTTCACAGATACGCAGTATTTT
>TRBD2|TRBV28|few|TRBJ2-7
CASRFSGSRVEQYF
TGTGCCAGCAGGTTTAGCGGGAGTAGGGTCGAGCAGTACTTC